The 9 T cell receptor beta chains below all came from one sample that was sequenced in a study of blood T cell repertoires in COVID-19. Sequenced by immunoSEQ multiplex PCR; TCRdb stores in-frame clones only, minus some. This sample has 350,000 to 450,000 clones, with around 85% found just once. The sequenced sample was peripheral blood. Source of these receptors: a woman between 18 and 29 years old with acute or convalescent COVID-19.

The chain combines TRBV15 with TRBJ2-3; weak D call: TRBD2 (7 bases). The V end was cut by 0 bases, the J end by 6 bases, with 16 bases between. The CDR3 runs to 16 residues. In germline, CDR1 is LNHNV, CDR2 YYDKDF (reference sequence). Written as DNA, the CDR3 is TGTGCCACCAGCAGAGATCTGGGCGGGGGCTCTGATACGCAGTATTTT. Protein: CATSRDLGGGSDTQYF.

DNA for the CDR3: TGTGCCAGTAGTACTTTACTCGGCGTAAACAGGGTGGCAGCTTTCTTT. Its protein product is CASSTLLGVNRVAAFF. The chain combines TRBV19 with TRBJ1-1, with D tentatively TRBD1 (6 bases). The CDR3 runs 16 residues. Trimming removed 4 bases from V and 10 bases from J, with 25 bases in between. Germline-derived CDR1 and CDR2 are LNHDA and SQIVND (reference sequence).

The CDR3 coding sequence is TGTGCCAGCAGCGAAGCGACAGCACCTGGAACTGAAGCTTTCTTT. Translated: CASSEATAPGTEAFF. The V and J genes are TRBV7-9 and TRBJ1-1; D is possibly TRBD1 (5 bases). The V end was cut by 5 bases, the J end by 5 bases, with 18 bases between. The CDR3 length is 15 residues. Germline V CDR1 and CDR2: SEHNR, FQNEAQ (reference sequence). The whole variable domain, remainder taken from reference TRBV7-9 and TRBJ1-1, is DTGVSQNPRHKITKRGQNVTFRCDPISEHNRLYWYRQTLGQGPEFLTYFQNEAQLEKSRLLSDRFSAERPKGSFSTLEIQRTEQGDSAMYLCASSEATAPGTEAFFGQGTRLTVV.

As DNA, the CDR3 is TGTGCCAGCAACAAATACCAGGGAGGGTCCTACAATGAGCAGTTCTTC. Residues: CASNKYQGGSYNEQFF. The V and J genes are TRBV27 and TRBJ2-1; 7 nucleotides agree with TRBD2. V dropped 7 bases and J dropped 1; count of bases not matched to a gene: 10. CDR3 length: 16 amino acids. From germline, CDR1 is MNHEY and CDR2 SMNVEV (reference sequence).

This clone was seen a few times. The chain links TRBV5-1 to TRBJ2-3; TRBD2 matches 15 bases. V was pared by 4 bases and J by 5 bases, with 8 bases of the junction left unmatched. The CDR3 contains 17 residues. Germline V gene lookup returns CDR1 SGHRS and CDR2 YFSETQ. The CDR3 is CASSLGLAGGPVDTQYF. The CDR3 coding sequence is TGCGCCAGCAGCCTAGGACTAGCGGGAGGGCCCGTAGATACGCAGTATTTT.

The rearrangement links TRBV7-7 to TRBJ2-2; tentatively, D is TRBD1 (5 bases). V lost 3 bases and J 3 bases, leaving 14 bases between the germline ends. The germline V gene encodes CDR1 SSHAT and CDR2 FNYEAQ (reference sequence). The CDR3 length is 16 residues. The CDR3 DNA reads TGTGCCAGCAGCTTGCAGGGATTTACGGACACCGGGGAGCTGTTTTTT. This sequence encodes CASSLQGFTDTGELFF.

The rearrangement joins TRBV19 to TRBJ1-2; 7 bases fit TRBD1. Germline values: CDR1 LNHDA, CDR2 SQIVND (reference sequence). Germline trimming cut 6 bases from V and 6 bases from J; bases unmatched to any gene: 7. The CDR3 consists of 13 residues. The CDR3 region is CASSLTGENGYTF. The CDR3 DNA is TGTGCCAGTAGCCTTACAGGGGAAAATGGCTACACCTTC.

This clone was recorded at least ten times. CDR3 in amino acids: CAISDDGAGNTDTQYF. As DNA, the CDR3 is TGTGCCATCAGTGATGATGGCGCGGGGAACACAGATACGCAGTATTTT. V gene TRBV10-3 combines with J gene TRBJ2-3; D possibly corresponds to TRBD2 (6 bases). The CDR3 covers 16 residues. Trimming cost V 3 bases and J 2 bases, with 15 bases left between them. In germline, CDR1 is ENHRY, CDR2 SYGVKD.

The CDR3 region is CASSDMAGGELLTNEKLFF. CDR3 DNA: TGTGCCAGCAGTGACATGGCAGGGGGCGAATTGTTAACTAATGAAAAACTGTTTTTT. The rearrangement uses TRBV2 and TRBJ1-4; 8 nucleotides line up with TRBD1. CDR3 size: 19 residues. With V trimmed by 3 bases and J by 1 base, 13 bases remained unmatched. Germline CDR1 is SNHLY and CDR2 is FYNNEI.